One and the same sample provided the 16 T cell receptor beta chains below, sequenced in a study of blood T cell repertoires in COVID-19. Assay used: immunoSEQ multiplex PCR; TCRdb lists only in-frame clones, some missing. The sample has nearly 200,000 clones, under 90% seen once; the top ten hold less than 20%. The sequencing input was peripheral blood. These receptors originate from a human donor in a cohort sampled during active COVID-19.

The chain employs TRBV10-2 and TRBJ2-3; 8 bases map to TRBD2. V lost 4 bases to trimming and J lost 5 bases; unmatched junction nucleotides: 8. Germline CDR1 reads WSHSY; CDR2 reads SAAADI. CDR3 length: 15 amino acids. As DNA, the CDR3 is TGCGCCAGCAGTGCGCAGCGGGGGTTGGGAGATACGCAGTATTTT. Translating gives CASSAQRGLGDTQYF.

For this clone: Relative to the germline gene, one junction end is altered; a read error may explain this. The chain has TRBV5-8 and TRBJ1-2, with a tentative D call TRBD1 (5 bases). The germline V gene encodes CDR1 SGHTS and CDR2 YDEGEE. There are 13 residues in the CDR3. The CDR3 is CATSFGGDYGYTF. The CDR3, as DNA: TGTGCCACCAGCTTCGGGGGAGACTATGGCTACACCTTC.

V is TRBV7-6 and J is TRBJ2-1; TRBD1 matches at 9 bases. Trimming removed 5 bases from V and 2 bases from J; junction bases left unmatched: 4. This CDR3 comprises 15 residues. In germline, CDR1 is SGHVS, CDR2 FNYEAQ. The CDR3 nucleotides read TGTGCCAGCAGCCCGGGACAGGGTCCCTACAATGAGCAGTTCTTC. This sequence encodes CASSPGQGPYNEQFF.

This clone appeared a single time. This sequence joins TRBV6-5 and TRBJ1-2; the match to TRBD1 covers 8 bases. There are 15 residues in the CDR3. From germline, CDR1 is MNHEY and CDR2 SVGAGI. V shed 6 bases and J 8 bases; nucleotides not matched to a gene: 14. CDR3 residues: CASRGPDRVFGGYTF. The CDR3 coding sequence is TGTGCCAGCAGGGGACCGGACAGGGTATTTGGAGGCTACACCTTC.

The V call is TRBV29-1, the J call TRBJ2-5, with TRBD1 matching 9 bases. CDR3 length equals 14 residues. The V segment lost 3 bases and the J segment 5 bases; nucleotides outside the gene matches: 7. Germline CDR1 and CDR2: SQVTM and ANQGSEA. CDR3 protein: CSVDRTGAWETQYF. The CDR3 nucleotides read TGCAGCGTTGACAGGACAGGGGCGTGGGAGACCCAGTACTTC. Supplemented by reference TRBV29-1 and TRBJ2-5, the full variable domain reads SAVISQKPSRDICQRGTSLTIQCQVDSQVTMMFWYRQQPGQSLTLIATANQGSEATYESGFVIDKFPISRPNLTFSTLTVSNMSPEDSSIYLCSVDRTGAWETQYFGPGTRLLVL.

Written as DNA, the CDR3 is TGTGCCAGCAGTGGAATAGCGGCGCGGGGCACAGATACGCAGTATTTT. Translation: CASSGIAARGTDTQYF. The gene calls are TRBV28 and TRBJ2-3; weak D call: TRBD2 (6 bases). Germline V gene sequence: CDR1 MDHEN, CDR2 SYDVKM. Trimming left V 5 bases short and J 1 base short, with 16 bases between. This CDR3 contains 16 residues.

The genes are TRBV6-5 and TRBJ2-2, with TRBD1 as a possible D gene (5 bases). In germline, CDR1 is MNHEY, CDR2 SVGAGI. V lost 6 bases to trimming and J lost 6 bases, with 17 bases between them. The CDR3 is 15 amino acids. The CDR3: CASRGSAGSAGELFF. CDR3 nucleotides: TGTGCCAGCAGAGGATCGGCAGGGTCGGCCGGGGAGCTGTTTTTT.

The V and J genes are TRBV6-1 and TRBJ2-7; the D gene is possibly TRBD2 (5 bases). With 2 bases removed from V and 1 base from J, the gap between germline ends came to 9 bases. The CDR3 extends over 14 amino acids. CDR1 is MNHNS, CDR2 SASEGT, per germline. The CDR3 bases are TGTGCCAGCAGTGAACGAGGGCTGTCCTACGAGCAGTACGTC. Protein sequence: CASSERGLSYEQYV.

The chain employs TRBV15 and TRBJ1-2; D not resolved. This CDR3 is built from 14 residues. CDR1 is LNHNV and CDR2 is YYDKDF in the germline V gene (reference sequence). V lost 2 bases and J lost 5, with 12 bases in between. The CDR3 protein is CATSRRGLGYGYTF. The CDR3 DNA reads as TGTGCCACCAGCAGACGGGGTCTGGGGTATGGCTACACCTTC.

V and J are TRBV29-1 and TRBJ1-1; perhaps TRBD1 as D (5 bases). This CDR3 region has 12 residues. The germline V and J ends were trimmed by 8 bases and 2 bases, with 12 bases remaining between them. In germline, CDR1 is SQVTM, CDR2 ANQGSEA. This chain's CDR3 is CSSDRENTEAFF. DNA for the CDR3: TGCAGCTCCGACAGAGAAAACACTGAAGCTTTCTTT.

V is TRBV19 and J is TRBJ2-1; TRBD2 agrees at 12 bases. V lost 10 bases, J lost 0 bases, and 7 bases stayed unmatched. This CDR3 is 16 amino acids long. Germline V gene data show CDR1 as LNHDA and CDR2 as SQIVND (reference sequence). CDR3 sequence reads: CATTLAGGPSYNEQFF. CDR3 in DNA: TGTGCCACGACTCTAGCGGGGGGGCCCTCCTACAATGAGCAGTTCTTC.

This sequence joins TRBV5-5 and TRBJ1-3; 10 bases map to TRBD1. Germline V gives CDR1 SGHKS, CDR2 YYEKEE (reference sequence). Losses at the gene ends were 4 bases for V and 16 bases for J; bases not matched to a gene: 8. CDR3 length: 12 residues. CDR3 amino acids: CASSNLEDRGYF. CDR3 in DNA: TGTGCCAGCAGCAACCTGGAGGACAGGGGGTATTTT.

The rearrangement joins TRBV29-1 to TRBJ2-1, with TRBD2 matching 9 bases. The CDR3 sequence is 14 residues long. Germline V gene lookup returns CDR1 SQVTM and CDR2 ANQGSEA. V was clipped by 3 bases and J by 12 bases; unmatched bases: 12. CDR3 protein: CSVDGGKRGDVQFF. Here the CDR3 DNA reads TGCAGCGTTGATGGGGGTAAGCGGGGGGATGTGCAGTTCTTC.

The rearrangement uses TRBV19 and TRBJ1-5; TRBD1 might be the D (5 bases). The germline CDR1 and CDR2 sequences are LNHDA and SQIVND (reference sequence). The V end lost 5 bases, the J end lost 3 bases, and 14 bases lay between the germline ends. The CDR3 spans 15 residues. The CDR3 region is CASSVGLVFNQPQHF. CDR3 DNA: TGTGCCAGTAGTGTGGGGCTAGTTTTCAATCAGCCCCAGCATTTT. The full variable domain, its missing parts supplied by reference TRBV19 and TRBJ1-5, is DGGITQSPKYLFRKEGQNVTLSCEQNLNHDAMYWYRQDPGQGLRLIYYSQIVNDFQKGDIAEGYSVSREKKESFPLTVTSAQKNPTAFYLCASSVGLVFNQPQHFGDGTRLSIL.

CDR3 coding DNA: TGTGCCAGCAGCCCCAAGGTCAGGACGACGGGACTAGGCTCTAGCACAGATACGCAGTATTTT. Protein product: CASSPKVRTTGLGSSTDTQYF. This rearrangement joins TRBV7-6 to TRBJ2-3; 8 bases align to TRBD2. Trimming cost V 5 bases and J 0 bases; bases outside gene matches: 22. This CDR3 is built from 21 residues. From germline, CDR1 is SGHVS and CDR2 FNYEAQ.

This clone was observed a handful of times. The CDR3: CSPRQGSEAFF. CDR3 DNA sequence: TGCAGCCCTCGACAGGGTTCTGAAGCTTTCTTT. This chain links TRBV20-1 with TRBJ1-1; TRBD1 aligns across 7 bases. CDR1 is DFQATT, CDR2 SNEGSKA, per germline (reference sequence). The CDR3 totals 11 residues.